These 30 T cell receptor beta chains were sequenced from one sample in a study of blood T cell repertoires in COVID-19. Sequencing was performed with immunoSEQ multiplex PCR; in TCRdb, only in-frame clones are kept and a portion is missing. The table includes approximately 140,000 clones, about four fifths detected once. The specimen was peripheral blood. The source is a man older than 75 with acute or convalescent COVID-19.

This chain's CDR3 is CASNAGATDTQYF. CDR3 sequence (DNA): TGTGCCAGCAATGCAGGGGCCACAGATACGCAGTATTTT. The rearrangement joins TRBV6-5 to TRBJ2-3, with D tentatively TRBD1 (6 bases). Trimming removed 7 bases at V and 2 bases at J, with 10 bases between. The germline V gene has CDR1 MNHEY and CDR2 SVGAGI. CDR3 length: 13 amino acids.

This chain joins TRBV19 and TRBJ1-4; D unclear. The CDR3 runs 15 residues. V was clipped by 3 bases and J by 8 bases, with 16 bases between them. CDR1 is LNHDA and CDR2 is SQIVND in the germline V gene (reference sequence). The CDR3 nucleotides read TGTGCCAGTAGTATTGTTAAGGTCGGCGGGGAAAAACTGTTTTTT. This translates into CASSIVKVGGEKLFF.

The V call is TRBV2, the J call TRBJ1-6; D uncertain. Germline V gene sequence: CDR1 SNHLY, CDR2 FYNNEI. The length of the CDR3 is 14 residues. Trimming stripped 7 bases from V and 2 bases from J, with 9 bases between. The CDR3: CASTLSAYNSPLHF. The CDR3 DNA follows: TGTGCCAGCACCCTGTCCGCCTATAATTCACCCCTCCACTTT.

This sequence joins TRBV6-5 and TRBJ1-2, with 8 nucleotides matching TRBD1. This CDR3 region has 12 residues. From germline, CDR1 is MNHEY and CDR2 SVGAGI. Unmatched junction bases numbered 5, after V lost 6 bases and J lost 8 bases. CDR3 bases: TGTGCCAGCAGCGCGGACAGGGAGGGCTACACCTTC. Protein: CASSADREGYTF.

The chain is built from TRBV9 and TRBJ2-1; D perhaps matches TRBD1 (6 bases). The CDR3 is made up of 16 amino acids. Germline V lookup: CDR1 SGDLS, CDR2 YYNGEE. Trimming took 0 bases from V and 2 from J, leaving 12 bases between them. The CDR3 loop reads CASSVAQGVTYNEQFF. The CDR3 DNA sequence: TGTGCCAGCAGCGTAGCACAGGGAGTCACCTACAATGAGCAGTTCTTC.

This clone appeared a few times. The chain couples TRBV15 to TRBJ2-1, with a possible D match to TRBD1 (5 bases). The CDR3 is made up of 16 amino acids. The V gene lost 0 bases and the J gene lost 8 bases, with 17 bases spanning the gap. The germline gives CDR1 LNHNV, CDR2 YYDKDF (reference sequence). As DNA, the CDR3 is TGTGCCACCAGCAGAGAGGGCACCCTGACAGTAGATGAGCAGTTCTTC. Translated: CATSREGTLTVDEQFF. Combining the CDR3 with reference TRBV15 and TRBJ2-1 gives the whole variable domain DAMVIQNPRYQVTQFGKPVTLSCSQTLNHNVMYWYQQKSSQAPKLLFHYYDKDFNNEADTPDNFQSRRPNTSFCFLDIRSPGLGDTAMYLCATSREGTLTVDEQFFGPGTRLTVL.

This clone occurred once. The chain has TRBV14 and TRBJ1-4; maybe TRBD1 (6 bases). Germline lookup yields CDR1 SGHDN and CDR2 FVKESK. The CDR3 is 17 residues long. V was pared by 3 bases and J by 0 bases, with 14 bases between. The CDR3 DNA follows: TGTGCCAGCAGCCATTCTAGGGGGTCCACAACTAATGAAAAACTGTTTTTT. Residues: CASSHSRGSTTNEKLFF. The full variable domain, in which reference TRBV14 and TRBJ1-4 provide the parts outside the CDR3, is EAGVTQFPSHSVIEKGQTVTLRCDPISGHDNLYWYRRVMGKEIKFLLHFVKESKQDESGMPNNRFLAERTGGTYSTLKVQPAELEDSGVYFCASSHSRGSTTNEKLFFGSGTQLSVL.

In this sample, this clone turned up a few times. CDR3 nucleotides: TGTGCCAGCAGCTCGACTAGCTACACAGATACGCAGTATTTT. Residues: CASSSTSYTDTQYF. V is TRBV7-2 and J is TRBJ2-3; 7 bases fit TRBD2. J gave up 2 bases and V 4 bases, and 3 bases lay outside the gene matches. Germline-derived CDR1 and CDR2 are SGHTA and FQGNSA. CDR3 size: 14 residues.

The chain carries TRBV7-6 and TRBJ1-1, with D maybe TRBD1 (5 bases). V was pared by 6 bases and J by 8 bases, with 25 bases between. The CDR3 has 16 residues. Germline values: CDR1 SGHVS, CDR2 FNYEAQ. CDR3: CASSRGLGGTDKEAFF. The CDR3 DNA reads TGTGCCAGCAGTCGTGGGCTGGGGGGGACGGACAAAGAAGCTTTCTTT.

A remark on this clone: Other DNA sequences in this sample translate to the same CDR3. The J gene is TRBJ2-2, the V gene TRBV3-1 (or the pseudogene TRBV3-2), with D tentatively TRBD2 (6 bases). There are 14 residues in the CDR3. The V gene lost 3 bases and the J gene lost 7 bases, with 12 bases spanning the gap. CDR1 and CDR2 from the germline V gene are LGHDT and YNNKEL (reference sequence). In DNA, the CDR3 is TGTGCCAGCAGCCAGGAGGGAGGAGGCGGGGAGCTGTTTTTT. This gives the protein CASSQEGGGGELFF.

The J gene is TRBJ1-2, the V gene TRBV24-1, with TRBD1 identical over 8 bases. Germline CDR1 and CDR2: KGHDR and SFDVKD. The V and J ends lost 4 bases and 6 bases, in that order; junction bases with no gene match: 3. The CDR3 runs 13 residues. CDR3 residues: CATSDRTGNGYTF. The DNA for the CDR3 is TGTGCCACCAGTGACCGGACAGGGAATGGCTACACCTTC.

The rearrangement joins TRBV27 to TRBJ2-3, with 9 positions matching TRBD2. Germline CDR1 MNHEY, CDR2 SMNVEV (reference sequence). The CDR3 is 15 residues long. Losses at the gene ends were 2 bases for V and 5 bases for J; bases not matched to a gene: 5. The CDR3 is CASSLRRGGLDTQYF. The CDR3 DNA reads TGTGCCAGCAGTTTACGGCGGGGGGGCCTAGATACGCAGTATTTT.

This clone has a handful of counts. V gene TRBV2 combines with J gene TRBJ1-2; perhaps TRBD1 as D (6 bases). The CDR3 totals 14 residues. The V gene lost 6 bases and the J gene lost 0 bases, with 11 bases spanning the gap. Germline V gene sequence: CDR1 SNHLY, CDR2 FYNNEI. CDR3 sequence: CASSLQGANYGYTF. The CDR3 DNA is TGTGCCAGCAGCCTACAGGGAGCTAACTATGGCTACACCTTC.

The chain recombines TRBV27 with TRBJ2-2, with D perhaps matching TRBD1 (6 bases). The germline V and J ends were trimmed by 2 bases and 4 bases, with 14 bases remaining between them. This CDR3 contains 16 residues. Per germline, CDR1 MNHEY and CDR2 SMNVEV (reference sequence). As DNA, the CDR3 is TGTGCCAGCAGTTTACTTAGGGACACCGCCACCGGGGAGCTGTTTTTT. Residues: CASSLLRDTATGELFF.

The chain joins TRBV7-2 to TRBJ1-5; 9 nucleotides line up with TRBD1. V shed 5 bases and J 6 bases; nucleotides not matched to a gene: 5. CDR1 is SGHTA and CDR2 is FQGNSA in the germline V gene. The CDR3 has 14 amino acids. The CDR3 protein is CASSRDRVRQPQHF. The CDR3 DNA sequence: TGTGCCAGCAGCCGGGACAGGGTGCGTCAGCCCCAGCATTTT.

The rearrangement links TRBV3-1 (or the pseudogene TRBV3-2) to TRBJ2-5; 11 positions agree with TRBD2. The CDR3 is made up of 15 amino acids. Germline CDR1 is LGHDT and CDR2 is YNNKEL (reference sequence). The V gene end was trimmed by 5 bases and the J gene end by 5 bases; junction bases not matched to a gene: 7. CDR3 protein: CASSDLLAGVETQYF. CDR3 DNA sequence: TGTGCCAGCAGCGACCTACTAGCGGGGGTTGAGACCCAGTACTTC.

The chain uses TRBV7-6 and TRBJ2-5, with D perhaps matching TRBD1 (6 bases). V dropped 4 bases and J dropped 5 bases, with 20 bases sitting between them. CDR1 SGHVS and CDR2 FNYEAQ come from the germline V gene. This CDR3 spans 16 amino acids. CDR3 sequence reads: CASSWPGHIIKETQYF. In DNA, the CDR3 is TGTGCCAGCAGCTGGCCGGGACACATCATCAAGGAGACCCAGTACTTC.

This clone was observed a handful of times. This chain connects TRBV6-5 to TRBJ2-2; TRBD1 might be the D (6 bases). The CDR3 totals 16 residues. V shed 4 bases and J shed 0 bases, with 12 bases lying between them. In germline, CDR1 is MNHEY, CDR2 SVGAGI. DNA for the CDR3: TGTGCCAGCAGTTCCCGGACAGACGCGAACACCGGGGAGCTGTTTTTT. This gives the protein CASSSRTDANTGELFF.

V gene TRBV29-1 combines with J gene TRBJ2-4; possibly TRBD1 for D (6 bases). In germline, CDR1 is SQVTM, CDR2 ANQGSEA. V was cut by 6 bases and J by 0 bases, with 12 bases left in between. The CDR3 covers 14 residues. CDR3 amino acids: CSVLGQLAKNIQYF. CDR3 DNA: TGCAGCGTGTTAGGACAGCTAGCCAAAAACATTCAGTACTTC.

This clone has more than one count but fewer than ten. The chain links TRBV28 to TRBJ1-3; 8 nucleotides agree with TRBD1. Germline values: CDR1 MDHEN, CDR2 SYDVKM. The V segment lost 7 bases and the J segment 0 bases; nucleotides outside the gene matches: 8. The CDR3 is 16 residues long. CDR3 DNA: TGTGCCAGCAACTCCCAGGGGGCCTCCTCTGGAAACACCATATATTTT. This sequence encodes CASNSQGASSGNTIYF. Using reference TRBV28 and TRBJ1-3 for the parts outside the CDR3, the full variable domain is DVKVTQSSRYLVKRTGEKVFLECVQDMDHENMFWYRQDPGLGLRLIYFSYDVKMKEKGDIPEGYSVSREKKERFSLILESASTNQTSMYLCASNSQGASSGNTIYFGEGSWLTVV.

The gene calls are TRBV4-1 and TRBJ1-4; no reliable D call. V dropped 0 bases and J dropped 7 bases, with 18 bases sitting between them. From germline, CDR1 is MGHRA and CDR2 YSYEKL. This CDR3 region has 17 residues. CDR3 nucleotide sequence: TGCGCCAGCAGCCAAGACGGAGGGATTAAAAATGGTGAAAAACTGTTTTTT. Protein sequence: CASSQDGGIKNGEKLFF.

The chain combines TRBV4-3 with TRBJ2-4; TRBD1 agrees at 7 bases. CDR3 length: 13 amino acids. The V segment lost 2 bases and the J segment 6 bases; nucleotides outside the gene matches: 1. Germline loops: CDR1 LGHNA, CDR2 YSLEER. This chain's CDR3 is CASSQNRGNIQYF. The CDR3 coding sequence is TGCGCCAGCAGCCAAAACAGGGGAAACATTCAGTACTTC.

A few counts support this clone. The J gene is TRBJ1-2, the V gene TRBV28; the D gene is possibly TRBD1 (5 bases). The CDR3 contains 12 residues. From germline, CDR1 is MDHEN and CDR2 SYDVKM. V was shortened by 3 bases and J by 8 bases, with 10 bases between the two germline ends. CDR3: CASSLGGAGYTF. CDR3 coding DNA: TGTGCCAGCAGTTTGGGGGGTGCGGGCTACACCTTC.

This rearrangement joins TRBV29-1 to TRBJ2-1; 7 nucleotides agree with TRBD1. CDR3 length: 12 amino acids. Germline loops: CDR1 SQVTM, CDR2 ANQGSEA. J lost 7 bases, V lost 6 bases, and 6 bases had no gene match. Here the CDR3 DNA reads TGCAGCGTCTCGGACAGGTCGAATGAGCAGTTCTTC. This gives the protein CSVSDRSNEQFF.

The chain uses TRBV7-3 and TRBJ1-1; D is ambiguous. V lost 8 bases and J lost 1, with 11 bases in between. This CDR3 is 13 amino acids long. Germline loops: CDR1 SGHTA, CDR2 FQGTGA. The DNA for the CDR3 is TGTGCCAGCCTAGCCCAGCGGAACACTGAAGCTTTCTTT. This gives the protein CASLAQRNTEAFF.

The V and J genes are TRBV11-2 and TRBJ2-7; TRBD1 agrees at 8 bases. CDR1 and CDR2 from the germline V gene are SGHAT and FQNNGV. The length of the CDR3 is 13 residues. Germline trimming cut 4 bases from V and 6 bases from J; bases unmatched to any gene: 5. The CDR3 sequence: CASSSTGVGEQYF. CDR3 coding DNA: TGTGCCAGCAGCTCGACAGGGGTTGGCGAGCAGTACTTC.

This chain uses TRBV2 with TRBJ1-2, with D maybe TRBD1 (6 bases). The CDR3 loop spans 16 amino acids. The germline V and J ends were trimmed by 0 bases and 1 base, with 12 bases remaining between them. From germline, CDR1 is SNHLY and CDR2 FYNNEI. The CDR3 region is CASSEAQGLLNYGYTF. In DNA form, the CDR3 reads TGTGCCAGCAGTGAAGCACAGGGCTTACTTAACTATGGCTACACCTTC.

The chain employs TRBV19 and TRBJ1-1, with 7 bases that match TRBD1. Germline CDR1 and CDR2: LNHDA and SQIVND (reference sequence). After removal of 0 bases from V and 1 base from J, the junction contained 5 bases not matched to a gene. This CDR3 spans 16 amino acids. CDR3 sequence reads: CASSIDLGQRNTEAFF. The CDR3 DNA sequence: TGTGCCAGTAGTATAGACCTGGGACAGAGGAACACTGAAGCTTTCTTT.

This clone has a handful of counts. V gene TRBV7-3 combines with J gene TRBJ2-1; TRBD2 matches 13 bases. CDR1 SGHTA and CDR2 FQGTGA come from the germline V gene. The ends lost 4 bases at V and 8 bases at J; junction bases unmatched: 8. This CDR3 spans 16 amino acids. The CDR3 region is CASSSGLAGSRDEQFF. The CDR3 DNA is TGTGCCAGCAGCTCGGGACTAGCGGGGTCGAGGGATGAGCAGTTCTTC.

The rearrangement joins TRBV6-5 to TRBJ2-5, with 7 bases aligning to TRBD1. This CDR3 region has 14 residues. The germline V gene has CDR1 MNHEY and CDR2 SVGAGI. The V segment lost 4 bases and the J segment 3 bases; nucleotides outside the gene matches: 5. In DNA form, the CDR3 reads TGTGCCAGCAGTTCCTTTGACAGGGAAGAGACCCAGTACTTC. Residues: CASSSFDREETQYF.